The rows below give T cell receptor beta chains drawn from one sample of a study of T cells after yellow fever vaccination. TCRdb passed the 5' RACE reads through MiXCR, listing each CDR3 protein once. The sample includes a few hundred thousand distinct CDR3 sequences, roughly 6.3% of them seen just once. The sequences come from CD4+ T cells sorted from PBMCs, collected on the day of the yellow fever booster vaccination. The source of these receptors is a man aged 30-40 years who received the YFV17D yellow fever vaccine. Both conserved end residues are part of each CDR3. D genes are given only for firm matches. Expanded clones are given a class, and other clones once, few, many or no size at all.

j_call: TRBJ1-1; d_call: -; clone_size: -; cdr3_length: 15; v_call: TRBV20-1; cdr3_aa: CSAKGGSTLNTEAFF; cdr3_nt: TGCAGTGCAAAGGGTGGCTCCACCTTGAACACTGAAGCTTTCTTT
j_call: TRBJ2-5; d_call: TRBD2; clone_size: many; cdr3_length: 14; v_call: TRBV20-1; cdr3_aa: CSATTSGRGETQYF; cdr3_nt: TGCAGTGCAACGACTAGCGGGAGGGGGGAGACCCAGTACTTC
j_call: TRBJ2-1; d_call: -; clone_size: few; cdr3_length: 15; v_call: TRBV7-2; cdr3_aa: CASSKGFGSYNEQFF; cdr3_nt: TGTGCCAGCAGCAAGGGCTTCGGGTCCTACAATGAGCAGTTCTTC
j_call: TRBJ2-2; d_call: TRBD2; clone_size: many; cdr3_length: 18; v_call: TRBV11-2; cdr3_aa: CASSPLPLIAGNTGELFF; cdr3_nt: TGTGCCAGCAGCCCCTTGCCGCTAATAGCGGGGAACACCGGGGAGCTGTTTTTT
j_call: TRBJ2-7; d_call: -; clone_size: few; cdr3_length: 12; v_call: TRBV6-1; cdr3_aa: CASRETTYEQYF; cdr3_nt: TGTGCCAGCAGGGAGACTACCTACGAGCAGTACTTC
j_call: TRBJ1-3; d_call: -; clone_size: -; cdr3_length: 13; v_call: TRBV7-9; cdr3_aa: CASSTGPGNTIYF; cdr3_nt: TGTGCCAGCAGCACCGGACCGGGAAACACCATATATTTT
j_call: TRBJ1-5; d_call: -; clone_size: -; cdr3_length: 12; v_call: TRBV24-1; cdr3_aa: CATSASNQPQHF; cdr3_nt: TGTGCCACCAGTGCGAGCAATCAGCCCCAGCATTTT
j_call: TRBJ2-5; d_call: -; clone_size: few; cdr3_length: 14; v_call: TRBV6-2/TRBV6-3; cdr3_aa: CASSDPEKWETQYF; cdr3_nt: TGTGCCAGCAGCGACCCGGAAAAGTGGGAGACCCAGTACTTC
j_call: TRBJ2-2; d_call: -; clone_size: many; cdr3_length: 14; v_call: TRBV6-2/TRBV6-3; cdr3_aa: CASSYYRDTGELFF; cdr3_nt: TGTGCCAGCAGTTACTATAGGGACACCGGGGAGCTGTTTTTT
j_call: TRBJ1-3; d_call: -; clone_size: -; cdr3_length: 16; v_call: TRBV12-3/TRBV12-4; cdr3_aa: CASSLGVRVSGNTIYF; cdr3_nt: TGTGCCAGCAGTTTGGGGGTTCGAGTCTCTGGAAACACCATATATTTT
j_call: TRBJ1-4; d_call: -; clone_size: -; cdr3_length: 14; v_call: TRBV12-3/TRBV12-4; cdr3_aa: CASSLTGPGEKLFF; cdr3_nt: TGTGCCAGCAGTTTAACAGGGCCTGGCGAAAAACTGTTTTTT
j_call: TRBJ2-7; d_call: -; clone_size: many; cdr3_length: 14; v_call: TRBV7-9; cdr3_aa: CASSLGGQSYEQYF; cdr3_nt: TGTGCCAGCAGCTTAGGTGGCCAGTCATACGAGCAGTACTTC
j_call: TRBJ2-5; d_call: -; clone_size: -; cdr3_length: 13; v_call: TRBV2; cdr3_aa: CASRLQGQETQYF; cdr3_nt: TGTGCCAGTCGTCTGCAGGGGCAAGAGACCCAGTACTTC
j_call: TRBJ2-5; d_call: -; clone_size: many; cdr3_length: 14; v_call: TRBV10-3; cdr3_aa: CAIKDTDSQETQYF; cdr3_nt: TGTGCCATCAAGGATACGGACAGCCAAGAGACCCAGTACTTC
j_call: TRBJ2-3; d_call: -; clone_size: many; cdr3_length: 13; v_call: TRBV7-8; cdr3_aa: CAGGPVGTDTQYF; cdr3_nt: TGTGCCGGCGGACCAGTGGGCACAGATACGCAGTATTTT
j_call: TRBJ2-5; d_call: -; clone_size: many; cdr3_length: 11; v_call: TRBV28; cdr3_aa: CASSSPGTQYF; cdr3_nt: TGTGCCAGCAGTTCTCCCGGGACCCAGTACTTC
j_call: TRBJ2-5; d_call: -; clone_size: -; cdr3_length: 12; v_call: TRBV10-3; cdr3_aa: CAISAVQETQYF; cdr3_nt: TGTGCCATCAGCGCAGTACAAGAGACCCAGTACTTC
j_call: TRBJ1-6; d_call: -; clone_size: -; cdr3_length: 16; v_call: TRBV21-1; cdr3_aa: CASSKDAQVDNSPLHF; cdr3_nt: TGTGCCAGCAGCAAAGATGCACAGGTCGATAATTCACCCCTCCACTTT
j_call: TRBJ2-1; d_call: -; clone_size: many; cdr3_length: 15; v_call: TRBV5-1; cdr3_aa: CASRPQSVAANEQFF; cdr3_nt: TGCGCCAGTCGACCCCAAAGCGTGGCGGCAAATGAGCAGTTCTTC
j_call: TRBJ2-1; d_call: TRBD1; clone_size: many; cdr3_length: 14; v_call: TRBV28; cdr3_aa: CATITGQGYNEQFF; cdr3_nt: TGTGCCACCATAACGGGACAGGGGTACAATGAGCAGTTCTTC
j_call: TRBJ1-6; d_call: TRBD1; clone_size: many; cdr3_length: 14; v_call: TRBV7-8; cdr3_aa: CASTGQGSSSPLHF; cdr3_nt: TGTGCCAGCACCGGACAGGGGTCGAGTTCACCCCTCCACTTT
j_call: TRBJ1-5; d_call: -; clone_size: many; cdr3_length: 12; v_call: TRBV30; cdr3_aa: CAWSGTNQPQHF; cdr3_nt: TGTGCCTGGAGTGGCACAAATCAGCCCCAGCATTTT
j_call: TRBJ2-7; d_call: TRBD2; clone_size: -; cdr3_length: 15; v_call: TRBV7-2; cdr3_aa: CASSLAAGGPHEQYF; cdr3_nt: TGTGCCAGCAGCTTAGCGGCGGGAGGGCCGCACGAGCAGTACTTC
j_call: TRBJ2-3; d_call: -; clone_size: -; cdr3_length: 16; v_call: TRBV9; cdr3_aa: CASSVGTRTGADTQYF; cdr3_nt: TGTGCCAGCAGCGTTGGGACTAGAACAGGGGCAGATACGCAGTATTTT
j_call: TRBJ2-3; d_call: TRBD2; clone_size: -; cdr3_length: 18; v_call: TRBV6-1; cdr3_aa: CASTPRASGSSGTDTQYF; cdr3_nt: TGTGCCAGCACCCCCAGGGCTAGCGGGAGTTCAGGCACAGATACGCAGTATTTT
j_call: TRBJ2-1; d_call: -; clone_size: many; cdr3_length: 14; v_call: TRBV6-5; cdr3_aa: CASSNWGGGSEQFF; cdr3_nt: TGTGCCAGCAGTAACTGGGGAGGGGGCAGTGAGCAGTTCTTC
j_call: TRBJ2-6; d_call: TRBD2; clone_size: -; cdr3_length: 16; v_call: TRBV3-1; cdr3_aa: CASSNTAGSGANVLTF; cdr3_nt: TGTGCCAGCAGCAACACAGCGGGATCTGGGGCCAACGTCCTGACTTTC
j_call: TRBJ1-3; d_call: -; clone_size: few; cdr3_length: 14; v_call: TRBV10-3; cdr3_aa: CAAGRADPGNTIYF; cdr3_nt: TGTGCCGCAGGCCGGGCAGATCCTGGAAACACCATATATTTT
j_call: TRBJ2-5; d_call: TRBD1; clone_size: -; cdr3_length: 16; v_call: TRBV9; cdr3_aa: CASSETPGQGMETQYF; cdr3_nt: TGTGCCAGCAGCGAGACCCCCGGACAGGGGATGGAGACCCAGTACTTC
j_call: TRBJ1-1; d_call: -; clone_size: many; cdr3_length: 14; v_call: TRBV20-1; cdr3_aa: CSARFSGLNTEAFF; cdr3_nt: TGCAGTGCTAGATTTTCAGGGTTGAACACTGAAGCTTTCTTT
j_call: TRBJ1-6; d_call: -; clone_size: few; cdr3_length: 13; v_call: TRBV14; cdr3_aa: CASSQVRGSPLHF; cdr3_nt: TGTGCCAGCAGCCAAGTACGGGGTTCACCCCTCCACTTT
j_call: TRBJ2-7; d_call: -; clone_size: few; cdr3_length: 14; v_call: TRBV10-3; cdr3_aa: CAISTGTTIYEQYF; cdr3_nt: TGTGCCATCAGTACCGGGACCACTATATACGAGCAGTACTTC
j_call: TRBJ2-7; d_call: -; clone_size: -; cdr3_length: 13; v_call: TRBV3-1; cdr3_aa: CASSRKPAYEQYF; cdr3_nt: TGTGCCAGCAGCCGGAAGCCGGCCTACGAGCAGTACTTC
j_call: TRBJ2-3; d_call: TRBD2; clone_size: few; cdr3_length: 14; v_call: TRBV12-3/TRBV12-4; cdr3_aa: CASGLAGRADTQYF; cdr3_nt: TGTGCCAGCGGACTAGCGGGACGTGCAGATACGCAGTATTTT
j_call: TRBJ2-5; d_call: -; clone_size: few; cdr3_length: 14; v_call: TRBV20-1; cdr3_aa: CSARDQGLQTAQYF; cdr3_nt: TGCAGTGCTAGAGATCAGGGTTTGCAAACGGCCCAGTACTTC
j_call: TRBJ2-7; d_call: TRBD1; clone_size: few; cdr3_length: 16; v_call: TRBV20-1; cdr3_aa: CSARVQGQGASYEQYF; cdr3_nt: TGCAGTGCTAGAGTCCAGGGGCAGGGGGCATCCTACGAGCAGTACTTC
j_call: TRBJ2-3; d_call: TRBD2; clone_size: few; cdr3_length: 17; v_call: TRBV13; cdr3_aa: CASQLILTGGGTDTQYF; cdr3_nt: TGTGCCAGCCAGCTGATACTGACGGGAGGGGGCACAGATACGCAGTATTTT
j_call: TRBJ2-7; d_call: TRBD1; clone_size: many; cdr3_length: 13; v_call: TRBV28; cdr3_aa: CASSSGQGPVQYF; cdr3_nt: TGTGCCAGCAGCTCGGGACAGGGCCCGGTGCAGTACTTC
j_call: TRBJ2-5; d_call: -; clone_size: many; cdr3_length: 13; v_call: TRBV20-1; cdr3_aa: CSARAQGMETQYF; cdr3_nt: TGCAGTGCTAGGGCGCAGGGAATGGAGACCCAGTACTTC
j_call: TRBJ1-1; d_call: -; clone_size: -; cdr3_length: 12; v_call: TRBV7-2; cdr3_aa: CASRASDTEAFF; cdr3_nt: TGTGCCAGCAGAGCATCGGACACTGAAGCTTTCTTT
j_call: TRBJ1-3; d_call: -; clone_size: few; cdr3_length: 14; v_call: TRBV20-1; cdr3_aa: CSARDDRTGNTIYF; cdr3_nt: TGCAGTGCTAGAGATGACAGAACGGGAAACACCATATATTTT
j_call: TRBJ2-1; d_call: -; clone_size: many; cdr3_length: 15; v_call: TRBV20-1; cdr3_aa: CSARGEGSSYNEQFF; cdr3_nt: TGCAGTGCTAGAGGAGAGGGAAGCTCCTACAATGAGCAGTTCTTC
j_call: TRBJ2-2; d_call: -; clone_size: many; cdr3_length: 14; v_call: TRBV7-2; cdr3_aa: CASSLGFYTGELFF; cdr3_nt: TGTGCCAGCAGCTTAGGCTTCTACACCGGGGAGCTGTTTTTT
j_call: TRBJ2-7; d_call: -; clone_size: few; cdr3_length: 13; v_call: TRBV7-2; cdr3_aa: CASSLITTYEQYF; cdr3_nt: TGTGCCAGCAGCTTAATTACTACCTACGAGCAGTACTTC
j_call: TRBJ2-7; d_call: TRBD2; clone_size: -; cdr3_length: 12; v_call: TRBV29-1; cdr3_aa: CSVNAAGERQYF; cdr3_nt: TGCAGCGTCAACGCAGCGGGAGAACGGCAGTACTTC
j_call: TRBJ2-1; d_call: TRBD1; clone_size: many; cdr3_length: 15; v_call: TRBV12-3/TRBV12-4; cdr3_aa: CASSPGTGSYNEQFF; cdr3_nt: TGTGCCAGCAGTCCCGGGACAGGCTCCTACAATGAGCAGTTCTTC
j_call: TRBJ2-5; d_call: -; clone_size: many; cdr3_length: 14; v_call: TRBV20-1; cdr3_aa: CSAPQTTVQETQYF; cdr3_nt: TGCAGTGCCCCCCAAACGACGGTACAAGAGACCCAGTACTTC
j_call: TRBJ2-1; d_call: TRBD2; clone_size: few; cdr3_length: 16; v_call: TRBV7-2; cdr3_aa: CASSLALAGGYNEQFF; cdr3_nt: TGTGCCAGCAGCTTAGCCCTAGCGGGAGGGTACAATGAGCAGTTCTTC
j_call: TRBJ2-5; d_call: -; clone_size: many; cdr3_length: 13; v_call: TRBV18; cdr3_aa: CASSLPVEETQYF; cdr3_nt: TGTGCCAGCTCACTGCCAGTAGAAGAGACCCAGTACTTC
j_call: TRBJ1-4; d_call: -; clone_size: -; cdr3_length: 13; v_call: TRBV10-2; cdr3_aa: CASSDRLSDKLFF; cdr3_nt: TGCGCCAGCAGTGATCGCTTGTCGGATAAACTGTTTTTT
j_call: TRBJ1-2; d_call: -; clone_size: -; cdr3_length: 14; v_call: TRBV20-1; cdr3_aa: CSARPPLGDYGYTF; cdr3_nt: TGCAGTGCTAGACCACCCCTAGGGGACTATGGCTACACCTTC
j_call: TRBJ2-1; d_call: TRBD1; clone_size: -; cdr3_length: 13; v_call: TRBV5-6; cdr3_aa: CASSFGQGGEQFF; cdr3_nt: TGTGCCAGCAGCTTCGGACAGGGCGGTGAGCAGTTCTTC